The next 8 T cell receptor beta chains were all read from a single sample in a study of T cells in Graves' hyperthyroidism and ophthalmopathy. The CDR3 regions of TCR beta were amplified from RNA transcripts. The primer set for the first-round RT-PCR of the TCR CDR3 was HTBI. MiXCR, applied by TCRdb to the multiplex PCR reads, yields one record per CDR3 protein. The sample lists around 720,000 distinct CDR3 sequences, 30% to 40% occurring once. The sample was blood. The receptors derive from a woman aged 40 to 55 with Graves' hyperthyroidism.

As for this clonotype: A read error may produce the germline difference seen at one junction end. The chain recombines TRBV29-1 with TRBJ2-2; the D is unclear. The CDR3 covers 10 residues. Germline V gives CDR1 SQVTM, CDR2 ANQGSEA. CDR3 sequence reads: CSVEVGELFF. CDR3 DNA sequence: TGCAGCGTCGAAGTCGGGGAGCTGTTTTTT.

As regards this clonotype: The junction departs from germline at one end; a sequencing error may be responsible. This chain uses TRBV12-3 or TRBV12-4 with TRBJ1-3, with 7 bases aligning to TRBD1. CDR3 length equals 15 residues. CDR3 region: CASSLATGPGDTMYF. Here the CDR3 DNA reads TGTGCCAGCAGTTTAGCGACAGGGCCGGGGGACACCATGTATTTT.

J is TRBJ2-2 and V is TRBV5-1; TRBD2 matches at 7 bases. The V segment lost 4 bases and the J segment 3 bases; nucleotides outside the gene matches: 6. The CDR3 consists of 15 residues. The germline V gene has CDR1 SGHRS and CDR2 YFSETQ. CDR3: CASSPGTKYTGELFF. CDR3 nucleotide sequence: TGCGCCAGCAGCCCCGGGACTAAATACACCGGGGAGCTGTTTTTT.

The chain recombines TRBV11-1 with TRBJ2-7, with D possibly being TRBD1 or TRBD2 (5 bases each). The germline V gene encodes CDR1 SGHAT and CDR2 FQDESV (reference sequence). This CDR3 has 14 residues. V was pared by 5 bases and J by 2 bases, with 13 bases between. CDR3 sequence reads: CASSHRGKTYEQYF. The CDR3 DNA reads as TGTGCCAGCAGCCACCGGGGCAAGACCTACGAGCAGTACTTC.

This clonotype occurred many times. At one of its ends the junction is not consistent with the germline gene, which may arise from a read error. V usage is TRBV20-1 and J usage is TRBJ2-5, with no clear D. Germline V CDR1 and CDR2: DFQATT, SNEGSKA (reference sequence). The length of the CDR3 is 10 residues. The CDR3 region is CSAGDETQYF. Written as DNA, the CDR3 is TGCAGTGCTGGAGATGAGACCCAGTACTTC.

The chain has TRBV2 and TRBJ1-5; D ambiguous. Germline V lookup: CDR1 SNHLY, CDR2 FYNNEI. Trimming removed 3 bases from V and 9 bases from J, with 15 bases in between. The CDR3 is 14 residues long. The CDR3 protein is CASSDKPGTSPQHF. CDR3 DNA: TGTGCCAGCAGTGATAAACCGGGAACATCGCCCCAGCATTTT.

This clonotype was counted ten times or more. This chain joins TRBV7-9 and TRBJ2-7; D gene ambiguous. CDR1 is SEHNR and CDR2 is FQNEAQ in the germline V gene (reference sequence). The V end was cut by 5 bases, the J end by 3 bases, with 14 bases between. The CDR3 runs to 14 residues. The CDR3 here is CASSPITQLYEQYF. In nucleotides, the CDR3 is TGTGCCAGCAGCCCGATCACACAGCTCTACGAGCAGTACTTC.

CDR3 sequence (DNA): TGTGCCAGCAGCCTTCGATTTCGAGTAGAGCGGGACTCTAACTATGGCTACACCTTC. It yields the protein CASSLRFRVERDSNYGYTF. V usage is TRBV7-2 and J usage is TRBJ1-2, with a possible D match to TRBD1 (5 bases). Trimming took 5 bases from V and 0 from J, leaving 25 bases between them. The germline CDR1 and CDR2 sequences are SGHTA and FQGNSA. The CDR3 totals 19 residues.